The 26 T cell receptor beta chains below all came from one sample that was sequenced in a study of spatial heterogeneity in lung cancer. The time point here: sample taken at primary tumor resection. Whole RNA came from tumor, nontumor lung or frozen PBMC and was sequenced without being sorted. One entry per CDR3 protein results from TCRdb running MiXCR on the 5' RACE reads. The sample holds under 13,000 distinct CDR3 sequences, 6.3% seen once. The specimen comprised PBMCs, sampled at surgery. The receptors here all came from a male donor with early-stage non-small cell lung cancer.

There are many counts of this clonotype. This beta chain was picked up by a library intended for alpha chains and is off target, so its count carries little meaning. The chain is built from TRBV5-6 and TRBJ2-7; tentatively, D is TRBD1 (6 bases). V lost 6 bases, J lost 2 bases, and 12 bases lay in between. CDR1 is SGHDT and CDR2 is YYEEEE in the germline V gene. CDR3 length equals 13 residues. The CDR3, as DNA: TGTGCCAGCACTTACAGGGATACCTACGAGCAGTACTTC. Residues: CASTYRDTYEQYF.

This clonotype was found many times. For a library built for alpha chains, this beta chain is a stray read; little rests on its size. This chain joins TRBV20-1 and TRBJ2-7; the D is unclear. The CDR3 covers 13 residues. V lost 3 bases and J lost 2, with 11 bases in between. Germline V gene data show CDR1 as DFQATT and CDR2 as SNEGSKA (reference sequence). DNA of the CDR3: TGCAGTGCTAGTCGTCTGAATACCTACGAGCAGTACTTC. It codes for CSASRLNTYEQYF.

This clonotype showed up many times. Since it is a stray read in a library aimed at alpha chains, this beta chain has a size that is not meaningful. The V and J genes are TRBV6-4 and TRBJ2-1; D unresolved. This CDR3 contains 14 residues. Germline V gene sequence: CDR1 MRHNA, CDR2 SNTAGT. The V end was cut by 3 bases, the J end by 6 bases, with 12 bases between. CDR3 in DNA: TGTGCCAGCAGTGAGGGCGTCGAATCCAATGAGCAGTTCTTC. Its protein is CASSEGVESNEQFF.

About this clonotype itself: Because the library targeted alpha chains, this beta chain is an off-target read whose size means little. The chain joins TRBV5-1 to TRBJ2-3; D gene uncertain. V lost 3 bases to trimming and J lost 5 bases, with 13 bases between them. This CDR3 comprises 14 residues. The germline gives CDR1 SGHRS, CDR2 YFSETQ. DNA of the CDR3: TGCGCCAGCAGCTCCCGTCCGACGGTAGATACGCAGTATTTT. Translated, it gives CASSSRPTVDTQYF.

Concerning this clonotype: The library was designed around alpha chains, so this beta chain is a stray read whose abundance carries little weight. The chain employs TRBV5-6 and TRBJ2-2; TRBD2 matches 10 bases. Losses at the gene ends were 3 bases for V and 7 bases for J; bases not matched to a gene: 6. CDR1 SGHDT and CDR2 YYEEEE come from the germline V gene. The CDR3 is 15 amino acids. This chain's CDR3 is CASSSAGGPGGELFF. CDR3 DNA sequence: TGTGCCAGCAGCTCAGCGGGAGGGCCCGGCGGGGAGCTGTTTTTT.

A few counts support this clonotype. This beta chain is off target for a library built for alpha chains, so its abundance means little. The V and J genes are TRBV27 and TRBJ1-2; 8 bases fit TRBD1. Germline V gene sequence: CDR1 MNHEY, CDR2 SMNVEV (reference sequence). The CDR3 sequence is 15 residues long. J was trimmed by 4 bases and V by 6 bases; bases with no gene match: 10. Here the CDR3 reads CASSLAGQGSYGYTF. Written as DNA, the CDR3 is TGTGCCAGCAGCCTAGCCGGACAGGGAAGCTATGGCTACACCTTC.

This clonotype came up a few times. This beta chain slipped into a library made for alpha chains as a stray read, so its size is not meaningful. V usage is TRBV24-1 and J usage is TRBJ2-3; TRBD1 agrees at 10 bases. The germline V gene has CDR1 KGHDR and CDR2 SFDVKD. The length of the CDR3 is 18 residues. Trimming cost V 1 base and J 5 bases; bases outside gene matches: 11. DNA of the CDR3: TGTGCCACCAGTGATTTACTAACTCGACAGGGGGCTAGAGATACGCAGTATTTT. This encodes CATSDLLTRQGARDTQYF.

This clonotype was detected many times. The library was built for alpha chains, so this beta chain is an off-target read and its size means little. CDR3 coding DNA: TGTGCCAGCAGCTTAAATGGCGGGGGGGATGAGCAGTTCTTC. Amino acids: CASSLNGGGDEQFF. The chain links TRBV11-1 to TRBJ2-1, with TRBD2 identical over 9 bases. The ends lost 2 bases at V and 8 bases at J; junction bases unmatched: 4. This CDR3 is 14 amino acids long. CDR1 SGHAT and CDR2 FQDESV come from the germline V gene (reference sequence).

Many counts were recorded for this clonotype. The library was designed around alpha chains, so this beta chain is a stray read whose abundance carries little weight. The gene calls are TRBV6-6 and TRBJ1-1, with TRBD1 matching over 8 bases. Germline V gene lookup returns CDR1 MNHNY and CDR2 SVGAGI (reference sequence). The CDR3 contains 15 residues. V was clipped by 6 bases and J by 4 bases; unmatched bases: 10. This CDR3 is CASSNSEDRATEAFF. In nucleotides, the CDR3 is TGTGCCAGCAGCAACTCCGAGGACAGGGCCACTGAAGCTTTCTTT.

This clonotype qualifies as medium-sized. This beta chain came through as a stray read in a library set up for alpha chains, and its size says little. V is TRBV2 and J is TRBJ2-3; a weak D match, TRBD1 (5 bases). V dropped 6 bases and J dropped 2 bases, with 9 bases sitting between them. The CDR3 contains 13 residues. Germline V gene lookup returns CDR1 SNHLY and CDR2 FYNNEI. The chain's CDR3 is CASRTDNTDTQYF. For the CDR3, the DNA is TGTGCCAGCAGGACAGATAACACAGATACGCAGTATTTT.

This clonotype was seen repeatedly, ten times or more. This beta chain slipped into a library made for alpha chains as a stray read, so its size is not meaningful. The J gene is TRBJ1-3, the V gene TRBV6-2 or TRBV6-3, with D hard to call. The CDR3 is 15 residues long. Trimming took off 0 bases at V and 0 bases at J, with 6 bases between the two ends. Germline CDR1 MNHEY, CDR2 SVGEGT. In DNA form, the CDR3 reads TGTGCCAGCAGTTACTCGAGCGGCTCTGGAAACACCATATATTTT. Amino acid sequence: CASSYSSGSGNTIYF.

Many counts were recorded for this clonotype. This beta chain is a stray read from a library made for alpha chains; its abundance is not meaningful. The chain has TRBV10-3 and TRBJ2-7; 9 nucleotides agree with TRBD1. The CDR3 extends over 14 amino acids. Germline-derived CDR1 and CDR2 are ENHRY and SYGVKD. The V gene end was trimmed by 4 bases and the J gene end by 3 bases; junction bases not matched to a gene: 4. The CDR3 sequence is CAISVKGQGYEQYF. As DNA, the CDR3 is TGTGCCATCAGTGTGAAGGGACAGGGCTACGAGCAGTACTTC.

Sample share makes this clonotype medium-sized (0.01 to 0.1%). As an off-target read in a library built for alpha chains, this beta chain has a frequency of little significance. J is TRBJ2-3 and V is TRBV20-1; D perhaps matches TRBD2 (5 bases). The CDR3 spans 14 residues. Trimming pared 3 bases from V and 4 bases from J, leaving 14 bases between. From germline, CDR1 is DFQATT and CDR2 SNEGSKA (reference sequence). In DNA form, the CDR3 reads TGCAGTGCTAGGGACTTCCTCCGTTCAGATACGCAGTATTTT. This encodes CSARDFLRSDTQYF.

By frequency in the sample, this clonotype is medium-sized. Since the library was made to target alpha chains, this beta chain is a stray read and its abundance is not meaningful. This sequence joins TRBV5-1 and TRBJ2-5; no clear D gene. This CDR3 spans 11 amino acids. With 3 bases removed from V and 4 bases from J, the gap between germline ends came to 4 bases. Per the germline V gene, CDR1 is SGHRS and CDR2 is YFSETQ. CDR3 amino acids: CASSSGETQYF. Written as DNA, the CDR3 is TGCGCCAGCAGCTCGGGAGAGACCCAGTACTTC. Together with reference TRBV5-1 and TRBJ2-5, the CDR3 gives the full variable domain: KAGVTQTPRYLIKTRGQQVTLSCSPISGHRSVSWYQQTPGQGLQFLFEYFSETQRNKGNFPGRFSGRQFSNSRSEMNVSTLELGDSALYLCASSSGETQYFGPGTRLLVL.

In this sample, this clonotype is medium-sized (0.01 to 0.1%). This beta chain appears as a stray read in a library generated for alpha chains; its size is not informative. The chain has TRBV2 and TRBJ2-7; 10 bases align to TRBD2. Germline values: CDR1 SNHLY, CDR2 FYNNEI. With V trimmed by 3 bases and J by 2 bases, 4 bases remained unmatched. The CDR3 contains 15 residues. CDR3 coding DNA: TGTGCCAGCAGTGATATAGCGGGGGGAACCTACGAGCAGTACTTC. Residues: CASSDIAGGTYEQYF. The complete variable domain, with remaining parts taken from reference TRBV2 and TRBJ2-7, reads EPEVTQTPSHQVTQMGQEVILRCVPISNHLYFYWYRQILGQKVEFLVSFYNNEISEKSEIFDDQFSVERPDGSNFTLKIRSTKLEDSAMYFCASSDIAGGTYEQYFGPGTRLTVT.

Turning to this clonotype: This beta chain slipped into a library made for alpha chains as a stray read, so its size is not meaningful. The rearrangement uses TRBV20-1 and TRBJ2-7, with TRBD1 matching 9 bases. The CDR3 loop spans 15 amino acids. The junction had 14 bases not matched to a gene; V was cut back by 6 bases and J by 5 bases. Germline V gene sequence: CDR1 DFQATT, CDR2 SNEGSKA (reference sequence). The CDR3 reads CSATSEGQGIDEQYF. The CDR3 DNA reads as TGCAGTGCCACCTCTGAGGGACAGGGAATCGACGAGCAGTACTTC.

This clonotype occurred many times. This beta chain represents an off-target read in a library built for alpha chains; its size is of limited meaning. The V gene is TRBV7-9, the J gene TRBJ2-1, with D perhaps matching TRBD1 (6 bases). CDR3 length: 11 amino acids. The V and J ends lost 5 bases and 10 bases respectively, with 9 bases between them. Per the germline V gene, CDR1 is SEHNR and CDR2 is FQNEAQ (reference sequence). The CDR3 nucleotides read TGTGCCAGCAGCCGAACAGGGGAGCAGTTCTTC. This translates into CASSRTGEQFF.

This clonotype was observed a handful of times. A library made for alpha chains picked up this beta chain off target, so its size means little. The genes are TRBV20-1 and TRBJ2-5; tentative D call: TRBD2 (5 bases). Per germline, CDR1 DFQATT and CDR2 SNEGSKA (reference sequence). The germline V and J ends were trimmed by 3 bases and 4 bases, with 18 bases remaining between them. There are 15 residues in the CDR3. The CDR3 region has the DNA TGCAGTGCTAGCGGGGAGCCGGAAGGCCGAGAGACCCAGTACTTC. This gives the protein CSASGEPEGRETQYF.

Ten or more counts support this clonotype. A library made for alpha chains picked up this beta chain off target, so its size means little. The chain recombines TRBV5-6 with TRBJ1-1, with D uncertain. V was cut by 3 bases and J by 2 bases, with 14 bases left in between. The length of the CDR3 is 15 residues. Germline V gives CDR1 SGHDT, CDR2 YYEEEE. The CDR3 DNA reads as TGTGCCAGCAGCTCCGTGGAGGCAGGAAACACTGAAGCTTTCTTT. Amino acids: CASSSVEAGNTEAFF.

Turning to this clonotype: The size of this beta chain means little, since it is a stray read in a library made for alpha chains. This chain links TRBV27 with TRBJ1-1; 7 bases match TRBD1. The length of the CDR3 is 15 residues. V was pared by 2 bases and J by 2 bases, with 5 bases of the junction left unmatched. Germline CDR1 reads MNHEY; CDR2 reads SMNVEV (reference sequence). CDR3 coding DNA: TGTGCCAGCAGTTTACTACAGGGGCGTAACACTGAAGCTTTCTTT. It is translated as CASSLLQGRNTEAFF.

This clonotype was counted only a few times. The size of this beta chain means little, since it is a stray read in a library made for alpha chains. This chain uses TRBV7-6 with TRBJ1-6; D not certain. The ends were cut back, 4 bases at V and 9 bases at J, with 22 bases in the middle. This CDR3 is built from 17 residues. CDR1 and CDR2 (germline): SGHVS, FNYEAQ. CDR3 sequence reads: CASSSWEDPGGGSPLHF. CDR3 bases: TGTGCCAGCAGCTCCTGGGAGGACCCCGGAGGTGGTTCACCCCTCCACTTT.

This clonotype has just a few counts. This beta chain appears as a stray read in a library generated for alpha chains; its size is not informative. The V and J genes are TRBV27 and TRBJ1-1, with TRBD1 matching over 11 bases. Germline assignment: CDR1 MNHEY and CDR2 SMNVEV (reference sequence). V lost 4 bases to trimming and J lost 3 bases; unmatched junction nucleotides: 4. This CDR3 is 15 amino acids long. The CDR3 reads CASSSRDRGDTEAFF. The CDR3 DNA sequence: TGTGCCAGCAGTTCGCGGGACAGGGGGGACACTGAAGCTTTCTTT.

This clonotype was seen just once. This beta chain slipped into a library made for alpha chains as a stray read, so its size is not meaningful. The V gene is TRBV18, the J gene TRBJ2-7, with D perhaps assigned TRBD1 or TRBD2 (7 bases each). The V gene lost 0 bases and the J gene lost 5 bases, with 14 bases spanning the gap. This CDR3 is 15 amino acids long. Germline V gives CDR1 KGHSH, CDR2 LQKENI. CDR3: CASSPPGGGRDEQYF. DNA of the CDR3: TGTGCCAGCTCACCACCGGGAGGGGGCAGGGACGAGCAGTACTTC. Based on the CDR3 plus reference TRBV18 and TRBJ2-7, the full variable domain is NAGVMQNPRHLVRRRGQEARLRCSPMKGHSHVYWYRQLPEEGLKFMVYLQKENIIDESGMPKERFSAEFPKEGPSILRIQQVVRGDSAAYFCASSPPGGGRDEQYFGPGTRLTVT.

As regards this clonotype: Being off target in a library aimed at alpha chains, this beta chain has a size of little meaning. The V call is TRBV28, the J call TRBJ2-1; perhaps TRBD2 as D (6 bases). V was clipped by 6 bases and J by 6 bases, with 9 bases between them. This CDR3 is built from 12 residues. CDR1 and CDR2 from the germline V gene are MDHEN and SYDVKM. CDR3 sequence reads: CASRGGFNEQFF. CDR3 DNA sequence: TGTGCCAGCAGAGGAGGGTTCAATGAGCAGTTCTTC.

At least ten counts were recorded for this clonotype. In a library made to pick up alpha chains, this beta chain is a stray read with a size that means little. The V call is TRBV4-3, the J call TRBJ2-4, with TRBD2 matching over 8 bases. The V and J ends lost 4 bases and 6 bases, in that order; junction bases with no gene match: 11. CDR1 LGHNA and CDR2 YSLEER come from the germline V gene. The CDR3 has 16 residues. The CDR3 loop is CASSRMISGGGNIQYF. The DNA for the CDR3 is TGCGCCAGCAGCCGGATGATAAGCGGGGGCGGAAACATTCAGTACTTC.

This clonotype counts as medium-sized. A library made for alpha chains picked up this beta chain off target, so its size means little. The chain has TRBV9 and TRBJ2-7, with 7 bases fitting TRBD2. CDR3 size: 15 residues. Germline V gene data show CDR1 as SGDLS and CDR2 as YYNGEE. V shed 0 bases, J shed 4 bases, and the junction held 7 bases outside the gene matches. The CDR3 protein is CASSVEGGSVYEQYF. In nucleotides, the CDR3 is TGTGCCAGCAGCGTAGAGGGCGGGAGTGTTTACGAGCAGTACTTC.